This passage covers 24 T cell receptor beta chains from one sample sequenced in a study of blood T cell repertoires in COVID-19. The assay was immunoSEQ multiplex PCR, and TCRdb's table has in-frame clones only and misses some. The table lists a few hundred thousand clones, 85% to 90% of them singletons. Material for sequencing was PBMCs or T cells enriched from blood (not recorded which). All receptors derive from a middle-aged man who had recovered from COVID-19.

The J gene is TRBJ1-2, the V gene TRBV28; D remains ambiguous. Germline-derived CDR1 and CDR2 are MDHEN and SYDVKM. V lost 2 bases and J lost 0, with 4 bases in between. The CDR3 consists of 13 residues. CDR3 protein: CASSLAANYGYTF. CDR3 coding DNA: TGTGCCAGCAGTTTAGCAGCTAACTATGGCTACACCTTC.

CDR3 bases: TGCGCCAGCAGCCAAGATTCAGTATCAGGGCGTAGCCAGCCCCAGCATTTT. This encodes CASSQDSVSGRSQPQHF. V is TRBV4-1 and J is TRBJ1-5; D possibly corresponds to TRBD1 (5 bases). Trimming left V 0 bases short and J 7 bases short, with 19 bases between. Per germline, CDR1 MGHRA and CDR2 YSYEKL. This CDR3 has 17 amino acids.

The chain links TRBV7-6 to TRBJ1-2; the match to TRBD1 covers 9 bases. J lost 8 bases, V lost 1 base, and 11 bases had no gene match. CDR1 is SGHVS and CDR2 is FNYEAQ in the germline V gene. The CDR3 extends over 16 amino acids. The CDR3 nucleotides read TGTGCCAGCAGCTTAGGCAGACAGGGGGACATAAGGGGCTACACCTTC. Translated: CASSLGRQGDIRGYTF.

The chain links TRBV7-9 to TRBJ1-2, with a possible D match to TRBD1 (5 bases). The germline V and J ends were trimmed by 6 bases and 4 bases, with 12 bases remaining between them. Germline CDR1 SEHNR, CDR2 FQNEAQ (reference sequence). The CDR3 totals 13 residues. The CDR3, as DNA: TGTGCCAGCAGTCCTCCAGGGATCTATGGCTACACCTTC. This sequence encodes CASSPPGIYGYTF.

This clone showed up just once. V is TRBV11-2 and J is TRBJ2-7, with D perhaps TRBD2 (6 bases). Trimming took 5 bases from V and 1 from J, leaving 18 bases between them. The CDR3 has 16 residues. CDR1 and CDR2 from the germline V gene are SGHAT and FQNNGV. The CDR3 coding sequence is TGTGCCAGCAGCCTACGGACCTTGGGGAGGTCCTACGAGCAGTACTTC. Translating it yields CASSLRTLGRSYEQYF.

This clone was detected once. CDR3 protein: CATSRDKQGNYGYTF. As DNA, the CDR3 is TGTGCCACCAGCAGAGATAAACAGGGGAACTATGGCTACACCTTC. V is TRBV15 and J is TRBJ1-2; 7 positions match TRBD1. CDR1 and CDR2 (germline): LNHNV, YYDKDF (reference sequence). The junction had 3 bases not matched to a gene; V was cut back by 0 bases and J by 2 bases. CDR3 size: 15 residues.

This rearrangement joins TRBV19 to TRBJ1-5, with D maybe TRBD1 (6 bases). CDR3 length equals 15 residues. CDR1 is LNHDA and CDR2 is SQIVND in the germline V gene (reference sequence). Trimming pared 0 bases from V and 4 bases from J, leaving 10 bases between. The CDR3 nucleotides read TGTGCCAGTAGTATAGACCGGGACAAAAATCAGCCCCAGCATTTT. It codes for CASSIDRDKNQPQHF.

Points on this clone: Other nucleotide sequences from this sample produce the same CDR3. The chain employs TRBV7-8 and TRBJ2-1, with 11 bases lining up with TRBD2. Trimming removed 5 bases from V and 7 bases from J; junction bases left unmatched: 1. Germline-derived CDR1 and CDR2 are SGHVS and FQNEAQ. CDR3 size: 13 residues. Here the CDR3 reads CASSRLAGNEQFF. The CDR3 coding sequence is TGTGCCAGCAGCCGACTAGCGGGGAATGAGCAGTTCTTC.

This clone has a single count. The chain has TRBV5-4 and TRBJ2-3, with a weak D call TRBD1 (6 bases). This CDR3 is built from 17 residues. CDR1 is SGHNT, CDR2 YYREEE, per germline (reference sequence). The V gene lost 0 bases and the J gene lost 1 base, with 15 bases spanning the gap. The CDR3 reads CASSLDLQGLGTDTQYF. For the CDR3, the DNA is TGTGCCAGCAGCTTGGACCTCCAGGGGTTAGGCACAGATACGCAGTATTTT.

The chain recombines TRBV19 with TRBJ2-7, with 7 positions matching TRBD1. With V trimmed by 5 bases and J by 5 bases, 9 bases remained unmatched. This CDR3 has 14 residues. Germline CDR1 and CDR2: LNHDA and SQIVND (reference sequence). DNA of the CDR3: TGTGCCAGTAGTTCGAGGACAGGAATCGACGAGCAGTACTTC. Encoded protein: CASSSRTGIDEQYF. The full variable domain, its missing parts supplied by reference TRBV19 and TRBJ2-7, is DGGITQSPKYLFRKEGQNVTLSCEQNLNHDAMYWYRQDPGQGLRLIYYSQIVNDFQKGDIAEGYSVSREKKESFPLTVTSAQKNPTAFYLCASSSRTGIDEQYFGPGTRLTVT.

This rearrangement joins TRBV7-2 to TRBJ1-1, with 7 nucleotides matching TRBD1. Germline assignment: CDR1 SGHTA and CDR2 FQGNSA. This CDR3 region has 16 residues. The junction had 4 bases not matched to a gene; V was cut back by 0 bases and J by 0 bases. CDR3 coding DNA: TGTGCCAGCAGCTTAGCGCCCGGGACAGTGAACACTGAAGCTTTCTTT. It specifies CASSLAPGTVNTEAFF.

This chain links TRBV19 with TRBJ1-2; D ambiguous. The CDR3 totals 13 residues. V was clipped by 4 bases and J by 8 bases, with 14 bases between them. From germline, CDR1 is LNHDA and CDR2 SQIVND (reference sequence). The CDR3 bases are TGTGCCAGTAGTAGACAAGCGGCGGGAGGCTACACCTTC. Encoded protein: CASSRQAAGGYTF.

The J gene is TRBJ1-1, the V gene TRBV5-1, with D tentatively TRBD1 (5 bases). The ends were cut back, 2 bases at V and 4 bases at J, with 12 bases in the middle. This CDR3 is built from 14 residues. Germline V gene sequence: CDR1 SGHRS, CDR2 YFSETQ. CDR3 sequence: CASSFALQGTEAFF. Written as DNA, the CDR3 is TGCGCCAGCAGCTTTGCGCTGCAGGGCACTGAAGCTTTCTTT.

The V and J genes are TRBV5-1 and TRBJ1-5; D remains unclear. Germline V CDR1 and CDR2: SGHRS, YFSETQ. Trimming left V 0 bases short and J 0 bases short, with 16 bases between. This CDR3 has 18 amino acids. The CDR3 sequence is CASSLEPLNPGSNQPQHF. The CDR3 DNA sequence: TGCGCCAGCAGCTTGGAGCCCTTAAACCCGGGTAGCAATCAGCCCCAGCATTTT.

V gene TRBV7-9 combines with J gene TRBJ1-1; the match to TRBD1 covers 8 bases. The CDR3 has 15 amino acids. The germline V gene has CDR1 SEHNR and CDR2 FQNEAQ (reference sequence). V was clipped by 5 bases and J by 0 bases; unmatched bases: 5. This CDR3 is CASSEQGAMNTEAFF. Here the CDR3 DNA reads TGTGCCAGCAGCGAGCAGGGGGCGATGAACACTGAAGCTTTCTTT.

The J gene is TRBJ2-7, the V gene TRBV5-1, with 10 bases matching TRBD1. Per germline, CDR1 SGHRS and CDR2 YFSETQ. The CDR3 spans 17 residues. V lost 0 bases to trimming and J lost 6 bases; unmatched junction nucleotides: 12. CDR3 sequence reads: CASSLGAQGQGFREQYF. The CDR3 DNA reads as TGCGCCAGCAGCTTGGGGGCCCAGGGACAGGGGTTCCGCGAGCAGTACTTC.

This clone was seen a single time. The chain uses TRBV19 and TRBJ2-7; no clear D gene. Trimming left V 5 bases short and J 3 bases short, with 11 bases between. CDR1 is LNHDA, CDR2 SQIVND, per germline (reference sequence). The length of the CDR3 is 13 residues. Here the CDR3 reads CASSPRRSYEQYF. CDR3 bases: TGTGCCAGTAGTCCCCGTAGGAGCTACGAGCAGTACTTC.

This clone came up a few times. The chain carries TRBV10-1 and TRBJ1-1; 7 nucleotides match TRBD1. The V segment lost 7 bases and the J segment 0 bases; nucleotides outside the gene matches: 2. CDR1 and CDR2 (germline): WNHNN, SYGVQD (reference sequence). This CDR3 has 13 residues. This CDR3 reads CASKGQMNTEAFF. The CDR3 nucleotides are TGCGCCAGCAAGGGACAGATGAACACTGAAGCTTTCTTT.

The genes are TRBV6-5 and TRBJ2-3; D call uncertain. CDR3 length: 11 amino acids. CDR1 is MNHEY and CDR2 is SVGAGI in the germline V gene. V was pared by 2 bases and J by 6 bases, with 3 bases between. This CDR3 reads CASSYLDTQYF. The CDR3 DNA is TGTGCCAGCAGTTACCTGGATACGCAGTATTTT.

The rearrangement links TRBV5-4 to TRBJ2-2; D is unclear. The CDR3 totals 15 residues. The V end lost 0 bases, the J end lost 2 bases, and 8 bases lay between the germline ends. Germline values: CDR1 SGHNT, CDR2 YYREEE (reference sequence). The CDR3 here is CASSLATGNTGELFF. As DNA, the CDR3 is TGTGCCAGCAGCTTGGCGACGGGTAACACCGGGGAGCTGTTTTTT.

The rearrangement links TRBV28 to TRBJ2-7; 8 nucleotides line up with TRBD2. The ends lost 4 bases at V and 4 bases at J; junction bases unmatched: 9. The length of the CDR3 is 15 residues. CDR1 is MDHEN and CDR2 is SYDVKM in the germline V gene. The CDR3 DNA follows: TGTGCCAGCAGTTCCCACTCCGGGACTAGGTACGAGCAGTACTTC. This encodes CASSSHSGTRYEQYF.

The chain links TRBV27 to TRBJ1-5, with TRBD1 identical over 9 bases. The germline V gene has CDR1 MNHEY and CDR2 SMNVEV (reference sequence). This CDR3 region has 15 residues. J gave up 6 bases and V 2 bases, and 5 bases lay outside the gene matches. The CDR3 protein is CASSLIQGASQPQHF. DNA for the CDR3: TGTGCCAGCAGTTTAATACAGGGGGCCAGTCAGCCCCAGCATTTT.

J is TRBJ1-1 and V is TRBV7-8; no definite D call. Germline loops: CDR1 SGHVS, CDR2 FQNEAQ. This CDR3 comprises 16 residues. V was clipped by 4 bases and J by 1 base, with 16 bases between them. CDR3 in amino acids: CASSWTREQTNTEAFF. The CDR3 DNA reads TGTGCCAGCAGCTGGACTCGGGAGCAGACGAACACTGAAGCTTTCTTT.

This clone was detected a few times. The chain has TRBV19 and TRBJ1-5; D gene ambiguous. Germline CDR1 and CDR2: LNHDA and SQIVND (reference sequence). V was clipped by 1 base and J by 7 bases, with 20 bases between them. The CDR3 sequence is 17 residues long. The CDR3 is CASSIVLGIGVRQPQHF. CDR3 in DNA: TGTGCCAGTAGTATAGTCTTGGGAATCGGGGTTAGGCAGCCCCAGCATTTT. The full variable domain, completed using reference TRBV19 and TRBJ1-5, is DGGITQSPKYLFRKEGQNVTLSCEQNLNHDAMYWYRQDPGQGLRLIYYSQIVNDFQKGDIAEGYSVSREKKESFPLTVTSAQKNPTAFYLCASSIVLGIGVRQPQHFGDGTRLSIL.